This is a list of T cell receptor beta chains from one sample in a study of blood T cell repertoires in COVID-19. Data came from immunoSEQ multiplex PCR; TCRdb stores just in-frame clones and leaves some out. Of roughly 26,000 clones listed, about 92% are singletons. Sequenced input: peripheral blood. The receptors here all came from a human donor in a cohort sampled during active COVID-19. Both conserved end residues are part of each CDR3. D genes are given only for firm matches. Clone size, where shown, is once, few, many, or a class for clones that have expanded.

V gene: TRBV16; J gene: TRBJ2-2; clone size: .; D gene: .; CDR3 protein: CASSLLSTDTGELFF; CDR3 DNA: TGTGCCAGCAGCCTCCTCTCGACAGACACCGGGGAGCTGTTTTTT
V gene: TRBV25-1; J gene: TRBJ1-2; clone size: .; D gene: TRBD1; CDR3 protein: CASSEPGQGNYGYTF; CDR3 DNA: TGTGCCAGCAGTGAACCGGGACAGGGGAACTATGGCTACACCTTC
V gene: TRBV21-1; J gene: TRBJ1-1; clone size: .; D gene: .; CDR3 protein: CASGRDTKNTEAFF; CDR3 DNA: TGTGCCAGCGGCCGGGACACTAAGAACACTGAAGCTTTCTTT
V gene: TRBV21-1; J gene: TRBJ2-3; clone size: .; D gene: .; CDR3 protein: CAADKEGMDTQYF; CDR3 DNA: TGTGCCGCCGATAAGGAGGGCATGGATACGCAGTATTTT
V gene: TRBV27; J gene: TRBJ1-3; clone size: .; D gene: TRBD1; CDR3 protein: CASSQDRGRGNTIYF; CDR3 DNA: TGTGCCAGCAGTCAGGACAGGGGGCGAGGAAACACCATATATTTT
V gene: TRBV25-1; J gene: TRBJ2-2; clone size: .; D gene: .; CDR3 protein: CASSEYKATGELFF; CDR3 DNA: TGTGCCAGCAGTGAATATAAAGCCACCGGGGAGCTGTTTTTT
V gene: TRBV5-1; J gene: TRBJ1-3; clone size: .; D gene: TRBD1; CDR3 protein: CASSVGDRDYSGNTIYF; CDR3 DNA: TGCGCCAGCAGCGTGGGGGACAGGGATTACTCTGGAAACACCATATATTTT
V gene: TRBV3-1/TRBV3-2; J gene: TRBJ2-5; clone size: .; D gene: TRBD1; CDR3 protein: CASSQPRTGGGETQYF; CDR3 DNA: TGTGCCAGCAGCCAACCTAGGACAGGGGGGGGCGAGACCCAGTACTTC
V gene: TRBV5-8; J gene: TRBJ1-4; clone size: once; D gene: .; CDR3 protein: CASSLEGGGEKLFF; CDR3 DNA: TGTGCCAGCAGCTTGGAGGGAGGAGGTGAAAAACTGTTTTTT
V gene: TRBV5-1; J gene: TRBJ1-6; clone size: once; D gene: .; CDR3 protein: CASSLEGQGYDTLHF; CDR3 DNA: TGCGCCAGCAGCTTGGAAGGGCAGGGATATGACACCCTCCACTTT
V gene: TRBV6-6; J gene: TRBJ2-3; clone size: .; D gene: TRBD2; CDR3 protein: CASIRLAGAHSTDTQYF; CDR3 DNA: TGTGCCAGCATTCGACTAGCGGGGGCCCATAGCACAGATACGCAGTATTTT
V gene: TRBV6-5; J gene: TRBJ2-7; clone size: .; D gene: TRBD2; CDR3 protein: CASSYELAGASYEQYF; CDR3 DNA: TGTGCCAGCAGTTACGAACTAGCGGGGGCCTCCTACGAGCAGTACTTC
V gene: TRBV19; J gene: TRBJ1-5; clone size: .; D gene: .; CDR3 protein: CASSMGNRWTDNQPQHF; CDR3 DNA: TGTGCCAGTAGTATGGGGAACCGTTGGACAGATAATCAGCCCCAGCATTTT
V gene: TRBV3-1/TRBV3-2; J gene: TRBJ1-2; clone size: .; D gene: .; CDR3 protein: CASSQGQWVGGYTF; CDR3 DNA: TGTGCCAGCAGCCAAGGACAGTGGGTAGGTGGCTACACCTTC
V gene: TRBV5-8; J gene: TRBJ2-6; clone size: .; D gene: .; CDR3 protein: CASSLGGTPGANVLTF; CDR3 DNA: TGTGCCAGCAGCTTAGGAGGGACTCCTGGGGCCAACGTCCTGACTTTC
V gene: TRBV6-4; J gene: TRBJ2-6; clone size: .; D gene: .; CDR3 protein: CASSDRVSGANVLTF; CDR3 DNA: TGTGCCAGCAGTGACCGGGTCTCTGGGGCCAACGTCCTGACTTTC
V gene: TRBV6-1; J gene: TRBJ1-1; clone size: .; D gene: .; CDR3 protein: CASSEGSMNTEAFF; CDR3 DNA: TGTGCCAGCAGTGAGGGCAGCATGAACACTGAAGCTTTCTTT
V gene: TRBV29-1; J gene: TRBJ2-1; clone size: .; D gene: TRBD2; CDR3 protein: CSVEGTSINEQFF; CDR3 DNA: TGCAGCGTTGAAGGGACTAGCATCAATGAGCAGTTCTTC
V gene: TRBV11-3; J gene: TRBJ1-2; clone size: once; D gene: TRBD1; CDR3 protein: CASSIIGQVYGYTF; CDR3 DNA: TGTGCCAGCAGCATAATCGGACAGGTCTATGGCTACACCTTC
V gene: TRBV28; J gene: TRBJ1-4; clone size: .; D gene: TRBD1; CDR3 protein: CASSGRGTNEKLFF; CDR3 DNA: TGTGCCAGCAGTGGCAGGGGGACTAATGAAAAACTGTTTTTT
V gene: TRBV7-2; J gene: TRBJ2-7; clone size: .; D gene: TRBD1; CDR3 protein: CASSYQAGTGDEQYF; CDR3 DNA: TGTGCCAGCAGCTACCAAGCCGGGACAGGGGATGAGCAGTACTTC
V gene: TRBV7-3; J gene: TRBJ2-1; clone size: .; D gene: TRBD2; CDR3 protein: CASSLIAPGGMSSYNEQFF; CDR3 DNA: TGTGCCAGCAGCTTAATTGCTCCGGGGGGAATGAGCTCCTACAATGAGCAGTTCTTC
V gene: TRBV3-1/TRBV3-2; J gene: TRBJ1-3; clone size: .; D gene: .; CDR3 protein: CASSFSGRGGGNTIYF; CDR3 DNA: TGTGCCAGCAGCTTCTCCGGCCGGGGAGGTGGAAACACCATATATTTT
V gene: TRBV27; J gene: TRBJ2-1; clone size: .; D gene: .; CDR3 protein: CASSFQPTGRLYNEQFF; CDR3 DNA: TGTGCCAGCAGTTTCCAACCTACAGGTCGCCTTTACAATGAGCAGTTCTTC
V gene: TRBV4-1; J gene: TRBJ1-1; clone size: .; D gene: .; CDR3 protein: CASSQGIRETNTEAFF; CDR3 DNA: TGCGCCAGCAGCCAAGGGATCCGGGAGACGAACACTGAAGCTTTCTTT
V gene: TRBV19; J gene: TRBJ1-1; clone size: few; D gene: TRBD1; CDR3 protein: CASSNQGVGTEAFF; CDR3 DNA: TGTGCCAGTAGTAACCAGGGGGTAGGAACTGAAGCTTTCTTT
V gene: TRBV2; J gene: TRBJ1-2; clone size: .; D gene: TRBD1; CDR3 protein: CASSEGQGGYGYTF; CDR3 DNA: TGTGCCAGCAGTGAAGGACAGGGAGGCTATGGCTACACCTTC
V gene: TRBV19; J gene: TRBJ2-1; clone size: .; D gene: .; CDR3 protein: CASSVRGARNNEQFF; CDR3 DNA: TGTGCCAGTAGTGTCAGAGGTGCGCGGAACAATGAGCAGTTCTTC
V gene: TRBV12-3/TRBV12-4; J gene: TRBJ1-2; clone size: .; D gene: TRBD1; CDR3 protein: CASQQGARGGYTF; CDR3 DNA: TGTGCCAGTCAACAGGGGGCGCGCGGTGGCTACACCTTC
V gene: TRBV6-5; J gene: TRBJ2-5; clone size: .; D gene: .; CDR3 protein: CATRDGGGLQETQYF; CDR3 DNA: TGTGCCACCAGGGATGGCGGGGGCCTCCAAGAGACCCAGTACTTC
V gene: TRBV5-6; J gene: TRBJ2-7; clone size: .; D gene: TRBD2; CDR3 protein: CASSLQTGTNEQYF; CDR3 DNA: TGTGCCAGCAGCCTTCAGACCGGGACTAATGAGCAGTACTTC
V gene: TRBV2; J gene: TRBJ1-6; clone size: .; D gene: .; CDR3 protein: CASSVPGMVGSPLHF; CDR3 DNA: TGTGCCAGCAGTGTGCCAGGGATGGTAGGTTCACCCCTCCACTTT
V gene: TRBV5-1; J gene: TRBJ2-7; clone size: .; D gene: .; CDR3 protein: CASSLPSSSYEQYF; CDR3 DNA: TGCGCCAGCAGCTTGCCATCTAGCTCCTACGAGCAGTACTTC